The 26 T cell receptor beta chains below all came from one sample that was sequenced in a study of T cell repertoires in cytomegalovirus infection (dated by TCRdb to between 2019 and 2020). Sequenced using an Illumina HiSeq 1500. TCRdb trimmed public reads at Q25 via fastp, called clones via MiXCR and kept in-frame beta chains. Under each unique CDR3 protein, matching rows form one entry showing the most common genes and DNA. For this sample there are hundreds of thousands of distinct CDR3 sequences; over 7.5% appear just once. The ten largest clones represent about 4.5% of the sample. Sequenced input: PBMCs. The source of these receptors is a human donor in good health (CMV status not recorded). Some clones in this sample may be carry-over from other donors' samples.

This clonotype has a count of ten or more. This chain uses TRBV6-6 with TRBJ2-1, with D possibly called TRBD1 or TRBD2 (6 bases each). The length of the CDR3 is 18 residues. Germline V gives CDR1 MNHNY, CDR2 SVGAGI (reference sequence). Trimming removed 4 bases at V and 0 bases at J, with 19 bases between. The CDR3 DNA reads TGTGCCAGCAGTTTCCCTACAGGGCGGGGTAGCTCCTACAATGAGCAGTTCTTC. Translating it yields CASSFPTGRGSSYNEQFF.

This clonotype has ten or more counts. This sequence joins TRBV7-8 and TRBJ2-3; D not resolved. The V gene's germline CDR1 is SGHVS and CDR2 FQNEAQ. The V end lost 8 bases, the J end lost 5 bases, and 23 bases lay between the germline ends. There are 16 residues in the CDR3. CDR3 bases: TGTGCCAGCTCCAACCACCGAATACTCGTCAAAGATACGCAGTATTTT. Translated, it gives CASSNHRILVKDTQYF.

The chain is built from TRBV6-5 and TRBJ2-1; 14 bases align to TRBD2. The CDR3 totals 15 residues. CDR1 is MNHEY, CDR2 SVGAGI, per germline. Trimming removed 5 bases from V and 8 bases from J; junction bases left unmatched: 5. The CDR3: CASSMGLAGVDEQFF. CDR3 coding DNA: TGTGCCAGCAGTATGGGACTAGCGGGAGTGGATGAGCAGTTCTTC.

V is TRBV19 and J is TRBJ2-7, with TRBD1 as a possible D gene (5 bases). CDR1 and CDR2 from the germline V gene are LNHDA and SQIVND (reference sequence). Trimming shortened V by 3 bases and J by 4 bases, and 13 bases separated the two germline ends. The CDR3 runs 14 residues. CDR3: CASSMEGDWYEQYF. CDR3 in DNA: TGTGCCAGTAGTATGGAAGGGGATTGGTACGAGCAGTACTTC.

This clonotype was found many times. V gene TRBV10-3 combines with J gene TRBJ1-6; D might be TRBD1 (5 bases). The CDR3 extends over 17 amino acids. Germline V CDR1 and CDR2: ENHRY, SYGVKD. V lost 6 bases and J lost 7, with 22 bases in between. Written as DNA, the CDR3 is TGTGCCATCAGGTCCGGAGCCTCCGGGACGGTGAATTCACCCCTCCACTTT. This encodes CAIRSGASGTVNSPLHF.

With regard to this clonotype: A read error is possible here, since a much larger clone lies one base away. CDR3 in amino acids: CASSAGNTGELFF. For the CDR3, the DNA is TGTGCCAGCAGCGCGGGGAACACCGGGGAGCTGTTTTTT. The rearrangement joins TRBV7-3 to TRBJ2-2, with a possible D match to TRBD2 (5 bases). Trimming pared 5 bases from V and 1 base from J, leaving 5 bases between. Per the germline V gene, CDR1 is SGHTA and CDR2 is FQGTGA. The CDR3 is 13 residues long.

This chain links TRBV20-1 with TRBJ2-1; tentatively, D is TRBD2 (5 bases). V was cut by 1 base and J by 10 bases, with 14 bases left in between. CDR1 and CDR2 from the germline V gene are DFQATT and SNEGSKA (reference sequence). The CDR3 consists of 13 residues. The CDR3 DNA reads TGCAGTGCTAGAGTGCGGGCCTTTGGAGAGCAGTTCTTC. It translates to CSARVRAFGEQFF.

The rearrangement links TRBV20-1 to TRBJ2-7, with 10 bases fitting TRBD1. The CDR3 has 17 amino acids. Per germline, CDR1 DFQATT and CDR2 SNEGSKA (reference sequence). Trimming removed 3 bases from V and 5 bases from J; junction bases left unmatched: 16. CDR3 residues: CSASGPNTGTGVHEQYF. The DNA of the CDR3 is TGCAGTGCTAGTGGGCCCAATACCGGGACAGGGGTTCACGAGCAGTACTTC.

At least ten counts were recorded for this clonotype. The chain is built from TRBV7-2 and TRBJ2-2; maybe TRBD1 (6 bases). V lost 1 base and J 2 bases, leaving 14 bases between the germline ends. Germline V gene data show CDR1 as SGHTA and CDR2 as FQGNSA. This CDR3 comprises 17 residues. The CDR3 protein is CASSLEGRRGNTGELFF. CDR3 nucleotides: TGTGCCAGCAGCTTAGAGGGCCGCAGGGGCAACACCGGGGAGCTGTTTTTT.

The gene calls are TRBV7-2 and TRBJ2-7; D might be TRBD2 (6 bases). The V end was cut by 5 bases, the J end by 6 bases, with 14 bases between. The germline gives CDR1 SGHTA, CDR2 FQGNSA. The CDR3 has 13 residues. This CDR3 is CASSPWGVSEQYF. DNA for the CDR3: TGTGCCAGCAGCCCTTGGGGGGTATCCGAGCAGTACTTC.

Many counts were recorded for this clonotype. J is TRBJ1-1 and V is TRBV7-9, with D maybe TRBD1 (6 bases). The CDR3 extends over 12 amino acids. Trimming cost V 4 bases and J 10 bases, with 13 bases left between them. Germline CDR1 reads SEHNR; CDR2 reads FQNEAQ (reference sequence). The CDR3 protein is CASSWGAGRAFF. CDR3 coding DNA: TGTGCCAGCAGCTGGGGGGCAGGGCGAGCTTTCTTT.

A few counts support this clonotype. This sequence joins TRBV20-1 and TRBJ1-2; D is perhaps TRBD1 (5 bases). The ends were cut back, 5 bases at V and 8 bases at J, with 15 bases in the middle. The CDR3 loop spans 12 amino acids. Germline CDR1 reads DFQATT; CDR2 reads SNEGSKA (reference sequence). CDR3 coding DNA: TGCAGTGCTTGGGACGGGCCCGTGGGCTACACCTTC. Residues: CSAWDGPVGYTF.

This clonotype was recorded many times. The chain uses TRBV4-1 and TRBJ2-5, with D perhaps matching TRBD1 or TRBD2 (5 bases each). CDR3 size: 14 residues. The V and J ends lost 5 bases and 4 bases respectively, with 14 bases between them. Per the germline V gene, CDR1 is MGHRA and CDR2 is YSYEKL. CDR3 residues: CASSSRDRGETQYF. CDR3 coding DNA: TGCGCCAGCAGCTCCCGGGACCGGGGAGAGACCCAGTACTTC.

Comment on this clonotype: Likely a read error: the CDR3 ends without its conserved phenylalanine or tryptophan. The rearrangement uses TRBV7-2 and TRBJ2-7; D might be TRBD2 (5 bases). This CDR3 has 15 residues. Trimming cost V 3 bases and J 0 bases, with 12 bases left between them. Germline lookup yields CDR1 SGHTA and CDR2 FQGNSA. The CDR3 spells CASSFYEGNSYEQYY. The DNA of the CDR3 is TGTGCCAGCAGCTTTTATGAGGGAAACTCCTACGAGCAGTACTAC.

This clonotype was seen only a few times. The chain uses TRBV30 and TRBJ2-1; D is uncertain. CDR1 and CDR2 (germline): GTSNPN, SVGIG (reference sequence). Trimming removed 4 bases at V and 0 bases at J, with 7 bases between. The CDR3 consists of 13 residues. In DNA, the CDR3 is TGTGCCTGGAAAAGGTACTCCTACAATGAGCAGTTCTTC. Residues: CAWKRYSYNEQFF.

This clonotype was picked up many times. Here the CDR3 reads CASSSGPYNSPLHF. The CDR3 DNA reads as TGTGCCAGCAGTTCCGGTCCTTATAATTCACCCCTCCACTTT. The chain links TRBV6-1 to TRBJ1-6, with D uncertain. CDR1 and CDR2 from the germline V gene are MNHNS and SASEGT. The CDR3 extends over 14 amino acids. The V gene lost 5 bases and the J gene lost 4 bases, with 9 bases spanning the gap.

The table lists this clonotype with a few counts. The J gene is TRBJ2-1, the V gene TRBV6-2 or TRBV6-3, with 9 bases that match TRBD1. The length of the CDR3 is 15 residues. The junction had 13 bases not matched to a gene; V was cut back by 8 bases and J by 8 bases. The germline CDR1 and CDR2 sequences are MNHEY and SVGEGT. Here the CDR3 reads CASYRPGQGWHEQFF. The DNA of the CDR3 is TGTGCCAGCTACAGACCGGGACAGGGTTGGCATGAGCAGTTCTTC.

This clonotype has more than one count but fewer than ten. V is TRBV2 and J is TRBJ2-1, with D unclear. The V gene's germline CDR1 is SNHLY and CDR2 FYNNEI. Trimming took 6 bases from V and 10 from J, leaving 10 bases between them. This CDR3 region has 11 residues. The CDR3 sequence is CASRYASEQFF. The CDR3 bases are TGTGCCAGCAGATACGCATCCGAGCAGTTCTTC.

A word on this clonotype: One end of the junction is discordant with germline, which a read error may explain. The chain carries TRBV5-5 and TRBJ2-6; 12 bases are shared with TRBD1. Germline loops: CDR1 SGHKS, CDR2 YYEKEE (reference sequence). This CDR3 contains 20 residues. This CDR3 reads CTSSPRPPGQGASGANVLTF. Written as DNA, the CDR3 is TGTACCAGCAGCCCGCGGCCTCCGGGACAGGGGGCTTCTGGGGCCAACGTCCTGACTTTC.

This clonotype came up a few times. V gene TRBV29-1 combines with J gene TRBJ2-1, with D hard to call. This CDR3 comprises 12 residues. The germline V gene has CDR1 SQVTM and CDR2 ANQGSEA. V lost 8 bases to trimming and J lost 5 bases, with 13 bases between them. This chain's CDR3 is CSPRVVNNEQFF. CDR3 nucleotides: TGCAGCCCGAGAGTGGTTAACAATGAGCAGTTCTTC.

This clonotype was counted between two and nine times. As DNA, the CDR3 is TGTGCCAGCAGCTTTTACCCCTACGAGCAGTACTTC. Its protein product is CASSFYPYEQYF. This sequence joins TRBV5-6 and TRBJ2-7, with D uncertain. V was trimmed by 2 bases and J by 2 bases, leaving 5 bases between them. The CDR3 loop spans 12 amino acids. Germline CDR1 is SGHDT and CDR2 is YYEEEE.

The rearrangement links TRBV7-2 to TRBJ2-3; 7 bases fit TRBD2. CDR3 length: 13 residues. CDR1 is SGHTA, CDR2 FQGNSA, per germline. V was clipped by 4 bases and J by 6 bases; unmatched bases: 4. The CDR3 sequence is CASSSLGGDTQYF. The CDR3 DNA is TGTGCCAGCAGCTCCCTCGGGGGGGATACGCAGTATTTT. Full variable domain (missing parts from reference TRBV7-2 and TRBJ2-3): GAGVSQSPSNKVTEKGKDVELRCDPISGHTALYWYRQSLGQGLEFLIYFQGNSAPDKSGLPSDRFSAERTGGSVSTLTIQRTQQEDSAVYLCASSSLGGDTQYFGPGTRLTVL.

V usage is TRBV20-1 and J usage is TRBJ2-1, with 13 positions matching TRBD2. This CDR3 spans 15 amino acids. J lost 10 bases, V lost 5 bases, and 11 bases had no gene match. Germline CDR1 reads DFQATT; CDR2 reads SNEGSKA (reference sequence). For the CDR3, the DNA is TGCAGTGCTTACCACACTAGCGGGGGGGCGTGGGAGCAGTTCTTC. Encoded protein: CSAYHTSGGAWEQFF.

As for this clonotype: The junction differs from germline at one of its ends, possibly a read error. The chain uses TRBV24-1 and TRBJ1-1; tentatively, D is TRBD1 (5 bases). Looked up from germline, CDR1 is KGHDR and CDR2 is SFDVKD. The CDR3 sequence is 11 residues long. CDR3 residues: CATSVLGVALF. CDR3 sequence (DNA): TGTGCCACCAGTGTGTTGGGGGTCGCTCTCTTT.

This clonotype has more than one count but fewer than ten. The chain couples TRBV27 to TRBJ1-2; D not certain. CDR3 length equals 15 residues. CDR1 is MNHEY, CDR2 SMNVEV, per germline (reference sequence). V dropped 2 bases and J dropped 4 bases, with 14 bases sitting between them. In DNA form, the CDR3 reads TGTGCCAGCAGTTTAGCCGCCCTCCCGGGCTATGGCTACACCTTC. Protein product: CASSLAALPGYGYTF.

This clonotype was seen at least ten times. CDR3 amino acids: CATSGDKAYEQYF. The CDR3 DNA is TGTGCCACGTCTGGGGACAAGGCTTACGAGCAGTACTTC. The rearrangement joins TRBV12-3 or TRBV12-4 to TRBJ2-7; possible D gene TRBD1, 6 bases. Trimming pared 10 bases from V and 4 bases from J, leaving 17 bases between. This CDR3 comprises 13 residues.